Listed here are 10 T cell receptor beta chains from one sample, sequenced in a study of OX40 agonist ivuxolimab in advanced cancers. Measured with immunoSEQ multiplex PCR; TCRdb has only the in-frame clones, and not every one. Of approximately 62,000 clones listed, 80% to 90% were seen once; the top ten hold roughly an eighth. The source material was CD4+ or CD8+ T cells sorted from blood, sampled in a trial of the OX40 agonist ivuxolimab. The origin of the receptors is an adult with an advanced solid tumor such as melanoma, head and neck, liver or kidney cancer.

This clone has a handful of counts. This chain connects TRBV4-1 to TRBJ1-3; TRBD1 agrees at 7 bases. The CDR3 loop spans 15 amino acids. CDR1 is MGHRA and CDR2 is YSYEKL in the germline V gene. V dropped 2 bases and J dropped 0; count of bases not matched to a gene: 1. The CDR3 reads CASSQRDSSGNTIYF. The CDR3 bases are TGCGCCAGCAGCCAACGGGACAGCTCTGGAAACACCATATATTTT.

The chain employs TRBV7-9 and TRBJ1-2; 7 bases match TRBD1. CDR1 and CDR2 from the germline V gene are SEHNR and FQNEAQ (reference sequence). The CDR3 is 13 amino acids. V lost 4 bases and J lost 4; bases outside the gene matches: 3. The chain's CDR3 is CASSSGGAYGYTF. The CDR3 bases are TGTGCCAGCAGCTCAGGGGGGGCCTATGGCTACACCTTC.

The rearrangement uses TRBV9 and TRBJ1-3; D is possibly TRBD1 (5 bases). Looked up from germline, CDR1 is SGDLS and CDR2 is YYNGEE. The CDR3 has 14 amino acids. Between the trimmed V and J ends, which lost 0 bases and 8 bases, there was a span of 12 bases. The CDR3, as DNA: TGTGCCAGCAGCGTAGCGGAGTCGGGGCACACCATATATTTT. It translates to CASSVAESGHTIYF.

V is TRBV25-1 and J is TRBJ1-1; D is ambiguous. V dropped 2 bases and J dropped 0 bases, with 7 bases sitting between them. The germline V gene encodes CDR1 MGHDK and CDR2 SYGVNS. The CDR3 sequence is 14 residues long. The CDR3 here is CASSERQVNTEAFF. CDR3 sequence (DNA): TGTGCCAGCAGTGAAAGGCAGGTGAACACTGAAGCTTTCTTT.

V usage is TRBV6-1 and J usage is TRBJ2-1, with TRBD2 identical over 8 bases. The germline V gene encodes CDR1 MNHNS and CDR2 SASEGT. After removal of 0 bases from V and 7 bases from J, the junction contained 8 bases not matched to a gene. CDR3 length: 16 residues. The CDR3 reads CASSEARLAWGNEQFF. CDR3 coding DNA: TGTGCCAGCAGTGAAGCGAGACTAGCGTGGGGGAATGAGCAGTTCTTC.

This chain links TRBV28 with TRBJ1-1; no clear D. This CDR3 has 14 residues. V gave up 4 bases and J gave up 4 bases, with 13 bases separating them. Germline lookup yields CDR1 MDHEN and CDR2 SYDVKM. The CDR3: CASSWNIGSTEAFF. In nucleotides, the CDR3 is TGTGCCAGCAGTTGGAATATAGGATCCACTGAAGCTTTCTTT.

This rearrangement joins TRBV7-9 to TRBJ2-7; TRBD1 might be the D (6 bases). Trimming removed 5 bases from V and 5 bases from J, with 19 bases in between. Germline V lookup: CDR1 SEHNR, CDR2 FQNEAQ (reference sequence). CDR3 length equals 15 residues. The CDR3 bases are TGTGCCAGCAGCGCGAAACAGGGATTTATCCACGAGCAGTACGTC. Its translation: CASSAKQGFIHEQYV.

The V call is TRBV2, the J call TRBJ1-5; 8 positions agree with TRBD1. J was trimmed by 0 bases and V by 6 bases; bases with no gene match: 16. This CDR3 is 19 amino acids long. Germline V gene sequence: CDR1 SNHLY, CDR2 FYNNEI. This chain's CDR3 is CASSEPRTGMGFSNQPQHF. As DNA, the CDR3 is TGTGCCAGCAGCGAACCCCGGACAGGGATGGGGTTTAGCAATCAGCCCCAGCATTTT.

This clone has only one observation. The J gene is TRBJ1-1, the V gene TRBV5-1, with 10 nucleotides matching TRBD1. Germline values: CDR1 SGHRS, CDR2 YFSETQ. Germline trimming cut 3 bases from V and 3 bases from J; bases unmatched to any gene: 5. This CDR3 has 15 amino acids. DNA of the CDR3: TGCGCCAGCAGCTACCGACAGGGGGCGGACACTGAAGCTTTCTTT. Residues: CASSYRQGADTEAFF.

This chain connects TRBV5-1 to TRBJ1-2; the D is unclear. Germline assignment: CDR1 SGHRS and CDR2 YFSETQ. This CDR3 has 16 amino acids. V was pared by 0 bases and J by 2 bases, with 14 bases between. The CDR3 DNA sequence: TGCGCCAGCAGCTTGGCGGAATCCCGACCGAACTATGGCTACACCTTC. Its translation: CASSLAESRPNYGYTF.